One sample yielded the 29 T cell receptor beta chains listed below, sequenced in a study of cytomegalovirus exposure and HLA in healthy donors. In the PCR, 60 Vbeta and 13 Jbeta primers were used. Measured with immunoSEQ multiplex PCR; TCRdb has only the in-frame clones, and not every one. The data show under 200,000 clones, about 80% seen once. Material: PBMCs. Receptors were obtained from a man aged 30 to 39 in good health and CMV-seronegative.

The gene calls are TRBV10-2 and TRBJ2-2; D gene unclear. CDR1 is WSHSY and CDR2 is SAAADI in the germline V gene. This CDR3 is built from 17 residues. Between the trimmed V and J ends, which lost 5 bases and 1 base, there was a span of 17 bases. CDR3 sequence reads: CASSLNLAKGNTGELFF. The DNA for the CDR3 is TGCGCCAGCAGTTTGAACTTAGCCAAAGGGAACACCGGGGAGCTGTTTTTT.

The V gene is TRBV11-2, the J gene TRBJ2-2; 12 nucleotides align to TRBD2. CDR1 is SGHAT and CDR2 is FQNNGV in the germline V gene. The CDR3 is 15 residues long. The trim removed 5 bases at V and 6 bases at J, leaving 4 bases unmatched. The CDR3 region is CASSPGLAGSGELFF. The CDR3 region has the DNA TGTGCCAGCAGCCCCGGACTAGCGGGGTCCGGGGAGCTGTTTTTT.

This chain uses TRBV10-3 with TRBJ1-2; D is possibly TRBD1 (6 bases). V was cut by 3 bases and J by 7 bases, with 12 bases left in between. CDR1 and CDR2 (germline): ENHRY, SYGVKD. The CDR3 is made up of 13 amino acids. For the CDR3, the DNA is TGTGCCATCAGTGAACAGGGTTACGGTGGCTACACCTTC. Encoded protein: CAISEQGYGGYTF.

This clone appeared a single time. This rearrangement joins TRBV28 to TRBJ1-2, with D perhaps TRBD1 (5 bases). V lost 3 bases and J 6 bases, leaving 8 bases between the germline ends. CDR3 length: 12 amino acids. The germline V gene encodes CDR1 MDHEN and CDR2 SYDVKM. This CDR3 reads CASSLFRDGYTF. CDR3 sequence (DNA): TGTGCCAGCAGTTTGTTCAGGGATGGCTACACCTTC.

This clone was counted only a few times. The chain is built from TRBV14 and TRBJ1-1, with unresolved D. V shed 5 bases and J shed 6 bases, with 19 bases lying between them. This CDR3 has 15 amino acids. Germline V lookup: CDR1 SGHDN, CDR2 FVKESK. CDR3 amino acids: CASSSRGPQVAEAFF. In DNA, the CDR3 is TGTGCCAGCAGCTCTCGGGGTCCCCAAGTGGCTGAAGCTTTCTTT.

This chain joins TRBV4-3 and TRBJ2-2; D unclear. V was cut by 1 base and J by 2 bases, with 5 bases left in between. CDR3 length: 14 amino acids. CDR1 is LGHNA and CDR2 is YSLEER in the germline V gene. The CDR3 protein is CASSQVINTGELFF. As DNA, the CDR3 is TGCGCCAGCAGCCAAGTTATTAACACCGGGGAGCTGTTTTTT.

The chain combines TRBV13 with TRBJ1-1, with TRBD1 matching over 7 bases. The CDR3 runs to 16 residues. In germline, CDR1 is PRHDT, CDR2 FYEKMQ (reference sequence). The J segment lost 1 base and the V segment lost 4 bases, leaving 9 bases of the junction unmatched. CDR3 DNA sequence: TGTGCCAGCAGCTATCTTACAGGGGATTGGAACACTGAAGCTTTCTTT. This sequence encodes CASSYLTGDWNTEAFF. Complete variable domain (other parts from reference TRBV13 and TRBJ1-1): AAGVIQSPRHLIKEKRETATLKCYPIPRHDTVYWYQQGPGQDPQFLISFYEKMQSDKGSIPDRFSAQQFSDYHSELNMSSLELGDSALYFCASSYLTGDWNTEAFFGQGTRLTVV.

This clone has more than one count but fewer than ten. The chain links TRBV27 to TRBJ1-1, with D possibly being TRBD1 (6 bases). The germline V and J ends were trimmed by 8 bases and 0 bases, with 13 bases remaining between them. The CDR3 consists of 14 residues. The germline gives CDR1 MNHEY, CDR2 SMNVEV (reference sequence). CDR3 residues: CASRNRAVNTEAFF. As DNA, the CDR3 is TGTGCCAGCCGAAACAGGGCTGTGAACACTGAAGCTTTCTTT.

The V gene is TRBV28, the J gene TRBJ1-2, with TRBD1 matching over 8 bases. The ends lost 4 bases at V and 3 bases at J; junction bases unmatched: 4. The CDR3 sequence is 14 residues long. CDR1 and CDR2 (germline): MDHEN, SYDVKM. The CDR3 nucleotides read TGTGCCAGCAGTTCCAACAGGGGGGACTATGGCTACACCTTC. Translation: CASSSNRGDYGYTF.

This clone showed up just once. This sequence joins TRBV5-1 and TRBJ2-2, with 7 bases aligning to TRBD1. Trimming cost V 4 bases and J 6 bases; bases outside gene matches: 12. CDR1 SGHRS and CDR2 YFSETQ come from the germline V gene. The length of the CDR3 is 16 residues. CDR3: CASSLGTVGKSGELFF. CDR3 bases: TGCGCCAGCAGCCTGGGGACAGTGGGGAAGTCCGGGGAGCTGTTTTTT.

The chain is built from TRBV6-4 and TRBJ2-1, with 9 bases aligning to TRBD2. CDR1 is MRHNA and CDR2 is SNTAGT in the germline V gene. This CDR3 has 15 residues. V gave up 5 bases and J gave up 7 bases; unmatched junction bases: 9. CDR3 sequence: CASSPGGRVRNEQFF. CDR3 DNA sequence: TGTGCCAGCAGTCCCGGCGGGAGGGTACGGAATGAGCAGTTCTTC.

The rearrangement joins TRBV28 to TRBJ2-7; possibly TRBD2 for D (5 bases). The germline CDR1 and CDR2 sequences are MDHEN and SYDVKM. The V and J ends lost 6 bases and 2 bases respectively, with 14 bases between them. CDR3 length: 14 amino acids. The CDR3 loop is CASRVSGGTYEQYF. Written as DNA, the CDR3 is TGTGCCAGCAGGGTAAGCGGCGGCACCTACGAGCAGTACTTC.

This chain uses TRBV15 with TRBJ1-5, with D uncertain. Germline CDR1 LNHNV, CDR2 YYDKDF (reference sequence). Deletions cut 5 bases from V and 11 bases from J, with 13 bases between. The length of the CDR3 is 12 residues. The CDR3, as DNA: TGTGCCACCAGCCCCACGACGGGGACCCAGCATTTT. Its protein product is CATSPTTGTQHF.

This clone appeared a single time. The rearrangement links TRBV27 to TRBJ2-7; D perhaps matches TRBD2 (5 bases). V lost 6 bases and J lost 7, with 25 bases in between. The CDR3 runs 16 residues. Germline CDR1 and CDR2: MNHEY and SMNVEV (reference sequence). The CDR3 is CASSPLLLAGSREQYF. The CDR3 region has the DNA TGTGCCAGCAGCCCGCTCCTTTTGGCGGGTTCCAGGGAGCAGTACTTC.

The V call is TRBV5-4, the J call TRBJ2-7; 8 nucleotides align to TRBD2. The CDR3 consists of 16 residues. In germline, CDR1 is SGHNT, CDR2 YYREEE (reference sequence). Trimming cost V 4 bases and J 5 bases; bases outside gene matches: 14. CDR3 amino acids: CASSNSGVFNGDEQYF. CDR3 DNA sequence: TGTGCCAGCAGCAATAGCGGGGTTTTCAACGGCGACGAGCAGTACTTC. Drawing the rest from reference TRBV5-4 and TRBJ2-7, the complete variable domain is ETGVTQSPTHLIKTRGQQVTLRCSSQSGHNTVSWYQQALGQGPQFIFQYYREEENGRGNFPPRFSGLQFPNYSSELNVNALELDDSALYLCASSNSGVFNGDEQYFGPGTRLTVT.

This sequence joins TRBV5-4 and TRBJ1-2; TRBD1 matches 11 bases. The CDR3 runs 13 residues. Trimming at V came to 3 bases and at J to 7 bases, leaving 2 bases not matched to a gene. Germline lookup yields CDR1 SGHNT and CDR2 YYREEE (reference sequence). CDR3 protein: CASSWGQGGGYTF. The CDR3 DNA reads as TGTGCCAGCAGCTGGGGACAGGGGGGTGGCTACACCTTC.

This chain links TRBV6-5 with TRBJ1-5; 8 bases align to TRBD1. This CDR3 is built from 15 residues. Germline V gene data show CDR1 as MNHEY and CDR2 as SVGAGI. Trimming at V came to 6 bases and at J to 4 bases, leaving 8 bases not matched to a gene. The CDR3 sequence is CASSKGQGGNQPQHF. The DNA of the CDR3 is TGTGCCAGCAGCAAAGGACAGGGAGGGAATCAGCCCCAGCATTTT.

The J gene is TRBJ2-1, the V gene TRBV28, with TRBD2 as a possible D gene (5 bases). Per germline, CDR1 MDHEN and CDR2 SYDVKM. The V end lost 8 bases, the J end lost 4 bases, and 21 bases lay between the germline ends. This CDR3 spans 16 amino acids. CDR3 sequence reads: CASVGRGLSLYNEQFF. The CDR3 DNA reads TGTGCCAGCGTAGGTCGGGGTCTCTCTCTTTACAATGAGCAGTTCTTC.

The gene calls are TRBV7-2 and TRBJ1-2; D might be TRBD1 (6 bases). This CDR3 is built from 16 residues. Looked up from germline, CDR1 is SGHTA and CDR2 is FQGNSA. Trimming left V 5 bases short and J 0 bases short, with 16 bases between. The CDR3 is CASSPEGGISNYGYTF. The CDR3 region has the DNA TGTGCCAGCAGCCCCGAGGGGGGGATCTCTAACTATGGCTACACCTTC. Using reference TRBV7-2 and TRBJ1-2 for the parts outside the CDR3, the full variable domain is GAGVSQSPSNKVTEKGKDVELRCDPISGHTALYWYRQSLGQGLEFLIYFQGNSAPDKSGLPSDRFSAERTGGSVSTLTIQRTQQEDSAVYLCASSPEGGISNYGYTFGSGTRLTVV.

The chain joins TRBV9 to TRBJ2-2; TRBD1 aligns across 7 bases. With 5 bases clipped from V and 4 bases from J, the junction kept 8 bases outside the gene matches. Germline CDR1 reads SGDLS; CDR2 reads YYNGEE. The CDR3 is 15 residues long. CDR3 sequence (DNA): TGTGCCAGCAGTCATAATTCAGGGGGCACCGGGGAGCTGTTTTTT. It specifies CASSHNSGGTGELFF.

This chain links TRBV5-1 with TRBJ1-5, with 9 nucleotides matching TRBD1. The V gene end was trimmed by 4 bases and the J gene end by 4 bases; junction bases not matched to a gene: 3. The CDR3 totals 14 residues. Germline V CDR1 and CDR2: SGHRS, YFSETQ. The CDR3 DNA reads TGCGCCAGCAGCCAAGGGACAGGGAATCAGCCCCAGCATTTT. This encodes CASSQGTGNQPQHF. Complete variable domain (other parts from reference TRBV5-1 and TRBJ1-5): KAGVTQTPRYLIKTRGQQVTLSCSPISGHRSVSWYQQTPGQGLQFLFEYFSETQRNKGNFPGRFSGRQFSNSRSEMNVSTLELGDSALYLCASSQGTGNQPQHFGDGTRLSIL.

The CDR3 region is CASSFLGQNQPQHF. CDR3 DNA sequence: TGTGCCAGCAGTTTTTTGGGACAGAATCAGCCCCAGCATTTT. This sequence joins TRBV28 and TRBJ1-5; 7 nucleotides line up with TRBD1. This CDR3 region has 14 residues. The germline V gene has CDR1 MDHEN and CDR2 SYDVKM. J gave up 4 bases and V 3 bases, and 3 bases lay outside the gene matches.

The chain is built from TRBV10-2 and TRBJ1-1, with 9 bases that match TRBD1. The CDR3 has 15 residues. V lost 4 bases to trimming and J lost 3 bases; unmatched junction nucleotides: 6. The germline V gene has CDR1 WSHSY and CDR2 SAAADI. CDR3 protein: CASSAGQGLDTEAFF. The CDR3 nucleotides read TGCGCCAGCAGTGCGGGACAGGGTTTGGACACTGAAGCTTTCTTT.

CDR3 sequence reads: CASSLDTRPYEQYF. DNA for the CDR3: TGTGCCAGCAGCCTGGACACCCGGCCCTACGAGCAGTACTTC. The chain couples TRBV13 to TRBJ2-7; D possibly corresponds to TRBD1 (5 bases). The CDR3 covers 14 residues. V lost 5 bases, J lost 2 bases, and 13 bases lay in between. Germline V gene sequence: CDR1 PRHDT, CDR2 FYEKMQ (reference sequence).

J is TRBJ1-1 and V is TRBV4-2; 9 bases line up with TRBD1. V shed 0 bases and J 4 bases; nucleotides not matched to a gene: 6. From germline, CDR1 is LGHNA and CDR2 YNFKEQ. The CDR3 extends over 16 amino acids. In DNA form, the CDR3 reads TGTGCCAGCAGCCAAGATCCACAGGGGGCGAGCACTGAAGCTTTCTTT. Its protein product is CASSQDPQGASTEAFF.

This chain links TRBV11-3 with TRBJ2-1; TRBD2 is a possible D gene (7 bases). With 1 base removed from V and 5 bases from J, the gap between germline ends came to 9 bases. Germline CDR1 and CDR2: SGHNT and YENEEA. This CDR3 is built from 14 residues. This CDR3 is CASSLVGGDNEQFF. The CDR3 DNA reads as TGTGCCAGCAGCTTAGTAGGGGGGGACAATGAGCAGTTCTTC.

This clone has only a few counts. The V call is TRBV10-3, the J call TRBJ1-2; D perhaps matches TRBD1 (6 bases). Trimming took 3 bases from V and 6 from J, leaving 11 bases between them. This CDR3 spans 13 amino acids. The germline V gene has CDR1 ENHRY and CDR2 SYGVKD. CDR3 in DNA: TGTGCCATCAGTGATACAGGGCTGAATGGCTACACCTTC. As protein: CAISDTGLNGYTF.

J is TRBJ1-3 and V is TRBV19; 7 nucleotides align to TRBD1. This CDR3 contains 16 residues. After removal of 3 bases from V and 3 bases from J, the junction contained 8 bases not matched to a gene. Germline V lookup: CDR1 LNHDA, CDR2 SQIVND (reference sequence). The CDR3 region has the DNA TGTGCCAGTAGTATCGGAACGGGACAGATTGGAAACACCATATATTTT. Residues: CASSIGTGQIGNTIYF.

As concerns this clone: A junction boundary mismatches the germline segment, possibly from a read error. In nucleotides, the CDR3 is TGTTCCAGCAACGGACAGGGGGTCGAAATGGGAGATGAAAAACTGTTTTTT. It encodes CSSNGQGVEMGDEKLFF. The chain couples TRBV7-9 to TRBJ1-4, with 10 bases fitting TRBD1. The CDR3 length is 17 residues. Germline V CDR1 and CDR2: SEHNR, FQNEAQ (reference sequence).